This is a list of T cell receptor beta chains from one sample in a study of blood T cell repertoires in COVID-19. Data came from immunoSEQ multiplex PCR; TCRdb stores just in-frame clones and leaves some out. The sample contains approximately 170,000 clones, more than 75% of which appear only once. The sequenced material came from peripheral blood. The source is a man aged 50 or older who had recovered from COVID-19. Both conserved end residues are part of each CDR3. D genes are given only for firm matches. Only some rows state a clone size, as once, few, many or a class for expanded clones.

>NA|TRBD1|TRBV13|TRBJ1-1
TGTGCCAGCAGCCCGGACAGGGAGGTTGTTAACACTGAAGCTTTCTTT
CASSPDREVVNTEAFF
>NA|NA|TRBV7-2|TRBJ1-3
TGTGCCAGCAGCCCCCGGCAGGGCTCAAACGGAAACACCATATATTTT
CASSPRQGSNGNTIYF
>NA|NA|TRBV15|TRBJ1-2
TGTGCCACCAGCAGAGGGGTAACAGTATATGGCTACACCTTC
CATSRGVTVYGYTF
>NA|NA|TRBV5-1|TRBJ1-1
TGCGCCAGCAGCTTAGGTCCGGGTGGCACTGAAGCTTTCTTT
CASSLGPGGTEAFF
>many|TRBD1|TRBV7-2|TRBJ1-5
TGTGCCAGCAGCCCAACAGGGGGCAATCAGCCCCAGCATTTT
CASSPTGGNQPQHF
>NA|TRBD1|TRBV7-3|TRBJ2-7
TGTGCCAGCAGCCACGGGACAGGGGACGAGCAGTACTTC
CASSHGTGDEQYF
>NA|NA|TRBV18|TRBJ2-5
TGTGCCAGCTCACCGATGGGGCAGACCCAGTACTTC
CASSPMGQTQYF
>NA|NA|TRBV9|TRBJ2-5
TGTGCCAGCAGCGTAGCGGCAGGGGGGGAGACCCAGTACTTC
CASSVAAGGETQYF
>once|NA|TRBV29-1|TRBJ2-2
TGCAGCGTTGACAGGAACACCGGGGAGCTGTTTTTT
CSVDRNTGELFF
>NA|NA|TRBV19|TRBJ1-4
TGTGCCAGTAGTAGACGAACAGGGCTTAAGGAAAAACTGTTTTTT
CASSRRTGLKEKLFF
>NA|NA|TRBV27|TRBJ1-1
TGTGCCAGCAGTCACCGGGGGGGTCAGGGGACGGCTTTCTTT
CASSHRGGQGTAFF
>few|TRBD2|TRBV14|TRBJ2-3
TGTGCCAGCAGCCTTTGGACTAGCGGAAAGCTCACAGATACGCAGTATTTT
CASSLWTSGKLTDTQYF
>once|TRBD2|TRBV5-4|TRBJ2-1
TGTGCCAGCAGCTTGGGAGGGAGGGCCATAAATGAGCAGTTCTTC
CASSLGGRAINEQFF
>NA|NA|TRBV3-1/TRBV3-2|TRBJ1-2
TGTGCCAGCAGCCAAGATATCGGGGGGTATAGCTATGGCTACACCTTC
CASSQDIGGYSYGYTF
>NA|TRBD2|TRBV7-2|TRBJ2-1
TGTGCCAGCAGCTTTCAGAGACTAGCGGGAGCCGCCTGGAGGAATGAGCAGTTCTTC
CASSFQRLAGAAWRNEQFF
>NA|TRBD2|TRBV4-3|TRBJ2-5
TGCGCCAGCAGCCAACTGACAGGACTAGCGCAAGAGACCCAGTACTTC
CASSQLTGLAQETQYF
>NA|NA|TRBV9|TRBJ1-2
TGTGCCAGCAGCCCCTCATGGGGAGCGGATGGCTACACCTTC
CASSPSWGADGYTF
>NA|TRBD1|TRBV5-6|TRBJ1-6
TGTGCCAGCAACCTCAGGGGGACGAGTTCACCCCTCCACTTT
CASNLRGTSSPLHF
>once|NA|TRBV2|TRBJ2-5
TGTGCCAGCAACAGGGCAGCCCAAGAGACCCAGTACTTC
CASNRAAQETQYF
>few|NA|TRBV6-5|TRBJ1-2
TGTGCCAGCGCCAGGGGCTATGGCTACACCTTC
CASARGYGYTF
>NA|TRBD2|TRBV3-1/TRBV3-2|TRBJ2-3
TGTGCCAGCAGCCTATCCTCCACTAGCGGGAGGACAGATACGCAGTATTTT
CASSLSSTSGRTDTQYF